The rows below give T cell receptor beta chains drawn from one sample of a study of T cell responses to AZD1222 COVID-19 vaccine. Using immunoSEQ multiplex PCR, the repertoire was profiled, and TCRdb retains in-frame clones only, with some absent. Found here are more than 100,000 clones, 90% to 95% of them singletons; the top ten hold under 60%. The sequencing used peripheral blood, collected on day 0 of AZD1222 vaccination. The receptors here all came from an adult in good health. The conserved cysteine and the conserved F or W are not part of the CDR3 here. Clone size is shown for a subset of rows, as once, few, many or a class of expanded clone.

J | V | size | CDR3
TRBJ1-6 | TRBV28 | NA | ASSRGEGSSYNSPLH
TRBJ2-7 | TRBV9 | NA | ASSVNPGQGYEQY
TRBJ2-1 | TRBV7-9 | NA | ASSPPFRISPGNEQF
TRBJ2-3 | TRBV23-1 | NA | ASSVPRSSGTTPTDTQY
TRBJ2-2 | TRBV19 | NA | ASTSILGPTGELF
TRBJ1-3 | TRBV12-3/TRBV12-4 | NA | ASSLVRGDTIY
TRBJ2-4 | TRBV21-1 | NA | ASSKVRNRDRENIQY
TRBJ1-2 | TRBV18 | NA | ASSPTPGGQELGLRGYT
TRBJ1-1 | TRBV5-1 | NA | ASSLGGIMNTEAF
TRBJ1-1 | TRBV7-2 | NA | ASSLLTEAF
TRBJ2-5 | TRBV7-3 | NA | ASSSGQASGTQY
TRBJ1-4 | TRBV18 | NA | ASSPLALAGSTNEKLF
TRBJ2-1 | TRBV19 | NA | ASGLAGVNEQF
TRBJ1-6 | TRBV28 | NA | ASRHGGSGNSPLH
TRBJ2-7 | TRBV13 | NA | ASSFGRAVSEQY
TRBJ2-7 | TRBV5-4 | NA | ASSLAGSYEQY
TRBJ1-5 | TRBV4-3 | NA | ASSQEAGGGDQPQH
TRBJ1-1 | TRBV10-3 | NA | ASSGQMNTEAF
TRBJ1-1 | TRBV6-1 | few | ASSEVGLMGRLYEAF
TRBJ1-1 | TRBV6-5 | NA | ASDRNTEAF
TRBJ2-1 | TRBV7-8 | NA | ASSFRAEQYNEQF
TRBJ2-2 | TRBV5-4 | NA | ASSENLDPGELF